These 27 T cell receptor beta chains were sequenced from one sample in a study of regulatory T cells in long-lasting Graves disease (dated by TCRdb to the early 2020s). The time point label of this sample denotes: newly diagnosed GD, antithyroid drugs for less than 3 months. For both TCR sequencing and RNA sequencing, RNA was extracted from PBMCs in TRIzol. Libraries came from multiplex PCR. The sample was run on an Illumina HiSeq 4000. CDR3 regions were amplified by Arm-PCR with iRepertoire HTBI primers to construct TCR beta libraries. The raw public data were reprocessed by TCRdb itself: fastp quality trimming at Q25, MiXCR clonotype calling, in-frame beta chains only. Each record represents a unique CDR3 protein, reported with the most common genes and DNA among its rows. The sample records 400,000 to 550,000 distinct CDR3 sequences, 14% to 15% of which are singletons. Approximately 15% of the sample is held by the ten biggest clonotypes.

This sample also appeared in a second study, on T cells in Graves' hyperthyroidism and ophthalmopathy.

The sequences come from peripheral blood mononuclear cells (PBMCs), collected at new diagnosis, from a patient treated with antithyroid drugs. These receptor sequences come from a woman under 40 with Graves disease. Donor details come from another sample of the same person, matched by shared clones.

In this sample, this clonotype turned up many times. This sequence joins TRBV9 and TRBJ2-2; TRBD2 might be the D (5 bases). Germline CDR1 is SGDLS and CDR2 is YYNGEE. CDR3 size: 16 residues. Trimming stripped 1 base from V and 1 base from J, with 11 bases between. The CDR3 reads CASSVTPRGNTGELFF. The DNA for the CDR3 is TGTGCCAGCAGCGTAACCCCCCGGGGGAACACCGGGGAGCTGTTTTTT. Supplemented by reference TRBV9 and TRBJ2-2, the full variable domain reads DSGVTQTPKHLITATGQRVTLRCSPRSGDLSVYWYQQSLDQGLQFLIQYYNGEERAKGNILERFSAQQFPDLHSELNLSSLELGDSALYFCASSVTPRGNTGELFFGEGSRLTVL.

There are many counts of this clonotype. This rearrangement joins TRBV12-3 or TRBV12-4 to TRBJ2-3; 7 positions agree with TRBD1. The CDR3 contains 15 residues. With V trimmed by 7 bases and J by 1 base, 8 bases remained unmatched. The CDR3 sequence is CASTENRGGTDTQYF. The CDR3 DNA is TGTGCCAGCACCGAAAACAGGGGCGGCACAGATACGCAGTATTTT.

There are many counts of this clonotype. CDR3 sequence: CATRWTSGNYEQYF. The CDR3 nucleotides read TGTGCCACCCGCTGGACTAGCGGTAACTACGAGCAGTACTTC. V and J are TRBV28 and TRBJ2-7, with 10 bases identical to TRBD2. The CDR3 length is 14 residues. Trimming removed 10 bases from V and 3 bases from J; junction bases left unmatched: 9. CDR1 is MDHEN, CDR2 SYDVKM, per germline.

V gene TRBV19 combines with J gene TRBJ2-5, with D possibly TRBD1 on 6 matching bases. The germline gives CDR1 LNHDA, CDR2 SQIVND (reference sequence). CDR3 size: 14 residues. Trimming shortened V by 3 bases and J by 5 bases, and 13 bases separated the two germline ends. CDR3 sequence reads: CASSMYRGMETQYF. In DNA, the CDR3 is TGTGCCAGTAGTATGTATAGGGGGATGGAGACCCAGTACTTC.

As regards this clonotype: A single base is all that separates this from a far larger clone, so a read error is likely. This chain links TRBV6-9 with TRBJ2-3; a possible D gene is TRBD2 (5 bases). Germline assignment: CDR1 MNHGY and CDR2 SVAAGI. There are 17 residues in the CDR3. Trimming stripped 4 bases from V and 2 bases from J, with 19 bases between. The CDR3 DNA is TGTGCCAGCAGTTTTGGTGCCAGCGAGGGTGACACAGATACGCAGTATTTT. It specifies CASSFGASEGDTDTQYF.

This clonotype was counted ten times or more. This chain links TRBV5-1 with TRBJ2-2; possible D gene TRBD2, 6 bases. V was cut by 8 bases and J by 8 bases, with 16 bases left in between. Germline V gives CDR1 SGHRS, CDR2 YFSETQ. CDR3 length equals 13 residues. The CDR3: CASRLDGGGELFF. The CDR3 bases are TGCGCCAGTCGACTAGATGGTGGAGGGGAGCTGTTTTTT.

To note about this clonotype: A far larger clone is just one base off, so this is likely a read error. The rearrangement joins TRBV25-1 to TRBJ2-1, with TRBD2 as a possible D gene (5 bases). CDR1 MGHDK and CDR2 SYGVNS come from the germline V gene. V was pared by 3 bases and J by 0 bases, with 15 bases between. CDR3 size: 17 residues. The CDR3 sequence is CASSDWRSKSSYNEQFF. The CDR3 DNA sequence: TGTGCCAGCAGTGATTGGAGGAGCAAGAGCTCCTACAATGAGCAGTTCTTC.

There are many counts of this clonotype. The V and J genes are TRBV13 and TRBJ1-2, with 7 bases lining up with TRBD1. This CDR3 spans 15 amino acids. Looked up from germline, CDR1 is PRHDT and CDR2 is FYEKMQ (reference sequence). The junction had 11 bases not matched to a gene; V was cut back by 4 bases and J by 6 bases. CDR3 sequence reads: CASSSLTGKLDGYTF. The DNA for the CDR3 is TGTGCCAGCAGCTCCCTGACAGGGAAGCTGGATGGCTACACCTTC.

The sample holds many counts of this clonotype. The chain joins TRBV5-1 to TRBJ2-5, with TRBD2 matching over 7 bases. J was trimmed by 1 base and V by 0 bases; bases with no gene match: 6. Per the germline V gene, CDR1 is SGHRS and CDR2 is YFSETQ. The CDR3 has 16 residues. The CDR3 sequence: CASSLEASGVQETQYF. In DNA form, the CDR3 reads TGCGCCAGCAGCTTGGAAGCTAGCGGAGTCCAAGAGACCCAGTACTTC.

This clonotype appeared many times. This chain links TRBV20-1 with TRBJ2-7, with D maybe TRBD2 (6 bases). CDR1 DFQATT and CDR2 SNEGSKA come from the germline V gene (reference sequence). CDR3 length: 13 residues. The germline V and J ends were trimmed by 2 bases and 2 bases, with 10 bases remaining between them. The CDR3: CSARRLGPYEQYF. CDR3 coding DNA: TGCAGTGCTAGACGACTAGGACCCTACGAGCAGTACTTC.

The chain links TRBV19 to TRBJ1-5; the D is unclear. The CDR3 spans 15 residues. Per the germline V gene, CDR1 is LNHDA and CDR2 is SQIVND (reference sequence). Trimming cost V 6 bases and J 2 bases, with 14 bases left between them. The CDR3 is CASSLKGGGNQPQHF. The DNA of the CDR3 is TGTGCCAGTAGCCTAAAGGGTGGTGGCAATCAGCCCCAGCATTTT. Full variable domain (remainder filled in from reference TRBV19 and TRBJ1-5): DGGITQSPKYLFRKEGQNVTLSCEQNLNHDAMYWYRQDPGQGLRLIYYSQIVNDFQKGDIAEGYSVSREKKESFPLTVTSAQKNPTAFYLCASSLKGGGNQPQHFGDGTRLSIL.

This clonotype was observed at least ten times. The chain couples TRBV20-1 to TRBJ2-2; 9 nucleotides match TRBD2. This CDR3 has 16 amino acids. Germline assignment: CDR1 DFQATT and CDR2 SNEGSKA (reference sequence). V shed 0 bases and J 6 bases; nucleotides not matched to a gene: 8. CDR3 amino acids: CSARDSPGLASGELFF. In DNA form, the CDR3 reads TGCAGTGCTAGAGACTCCCCGGGACTAGCATCCGGGGAGCTGTTTTTT.

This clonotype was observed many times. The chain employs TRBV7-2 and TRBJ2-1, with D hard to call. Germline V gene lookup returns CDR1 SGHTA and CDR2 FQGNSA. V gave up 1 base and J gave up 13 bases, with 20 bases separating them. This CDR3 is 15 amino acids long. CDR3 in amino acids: CASSLGPYPALDQFF. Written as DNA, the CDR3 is TGTGCCAGCAGCTTAGGACCCTATCCAGCCCTCGACCAGTTCTTC.

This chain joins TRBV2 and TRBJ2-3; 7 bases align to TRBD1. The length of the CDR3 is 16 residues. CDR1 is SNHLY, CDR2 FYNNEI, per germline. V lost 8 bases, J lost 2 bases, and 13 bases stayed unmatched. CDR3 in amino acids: CASAAGDSSLTDTQYF. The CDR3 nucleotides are TGTGCCAGCGCCGCAGGGGACAGCTCCCTCACAGATACGCAGTATTTT.

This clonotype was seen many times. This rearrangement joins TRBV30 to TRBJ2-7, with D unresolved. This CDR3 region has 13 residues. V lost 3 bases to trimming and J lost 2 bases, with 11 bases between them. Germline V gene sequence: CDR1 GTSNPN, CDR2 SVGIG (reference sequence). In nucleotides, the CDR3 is TGTGCCTGGAGCGGCACGGCCCCCTACGAGCAGTACTTC. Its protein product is CAWSGTAPYEQYF. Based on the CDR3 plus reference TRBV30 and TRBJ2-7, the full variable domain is SQTIHQWPATLVQPVGSPLSLECTVEGTSNPNLYWYRQAAGRGLQLLFYSVGIGQISSEVPQNLSASRPQDRQFILSSKKLLLSDSGFYLCAWSGTAPYEQYFGPGTRLTVT.

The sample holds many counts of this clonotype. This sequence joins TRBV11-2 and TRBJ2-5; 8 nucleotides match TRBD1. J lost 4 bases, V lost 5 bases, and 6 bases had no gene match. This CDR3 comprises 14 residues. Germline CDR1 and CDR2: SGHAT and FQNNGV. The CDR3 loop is CASSPGQGGETQYF. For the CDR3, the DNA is TGTGCCAGCAGCCCCGGACAGGGAGGAGAGACCCAGTACTTC.

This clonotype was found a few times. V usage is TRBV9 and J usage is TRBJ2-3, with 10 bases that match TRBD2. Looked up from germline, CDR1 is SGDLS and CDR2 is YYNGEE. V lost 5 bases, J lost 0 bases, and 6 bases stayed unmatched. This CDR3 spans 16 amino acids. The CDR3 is CASRRTSGTSTDTQYF. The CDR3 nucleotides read TGTGCCAGCAGACGGACTAGCGGTACTAGCACAGATACGCAGTATTTT.

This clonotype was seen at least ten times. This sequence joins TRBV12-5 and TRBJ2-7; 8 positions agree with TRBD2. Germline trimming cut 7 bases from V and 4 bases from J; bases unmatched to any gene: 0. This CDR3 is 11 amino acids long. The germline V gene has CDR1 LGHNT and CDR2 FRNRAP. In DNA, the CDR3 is TGTGCTAGTGCGGGGGGGTACGAGCAGTACTTC. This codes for CASAGGYEQYF.

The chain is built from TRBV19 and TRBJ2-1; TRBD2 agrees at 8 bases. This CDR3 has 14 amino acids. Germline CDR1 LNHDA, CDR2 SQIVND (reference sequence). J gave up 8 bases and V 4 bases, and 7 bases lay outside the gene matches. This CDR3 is CASSSAGGVDEQFF. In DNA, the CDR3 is TGTGCCAGTAGTAGTGCGGGAGGCGTCGATGAGCAGTTCTTC.

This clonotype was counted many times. The CDR3 protein is CASSLRRASYEQYF. The DNA of the CDR3 is TGTGCCAGCAGTCTTCGACGGGCCTCCTACGAGCAGTACTTC. The chain uses TRBV28 and TRBJ2-7; D gene uncertain. CDR1 MDHEN and CDR2 SYDVKM come from the germline V gene. The CDR3 covers 14 residues. V shed 5 bases and J shed 0 bases, with 11 bases lying between them.

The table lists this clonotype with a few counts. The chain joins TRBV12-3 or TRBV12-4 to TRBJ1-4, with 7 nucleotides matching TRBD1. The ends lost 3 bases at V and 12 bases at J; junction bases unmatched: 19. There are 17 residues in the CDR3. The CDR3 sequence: CASSLGGPKGADRELFF. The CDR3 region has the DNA TGTGCCAGCAGTTTGGGTGGGCCTAAGGGGGCGGATCGGGAACTGTTTTTT.

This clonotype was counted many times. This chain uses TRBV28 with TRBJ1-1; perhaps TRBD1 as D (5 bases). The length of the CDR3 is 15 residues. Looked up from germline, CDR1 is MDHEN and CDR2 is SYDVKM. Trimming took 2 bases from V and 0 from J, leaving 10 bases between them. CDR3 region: CASSLVTGMNTEAFF. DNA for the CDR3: TGTGCCAGCAGTTTAGTCACAGGAATGAACACTGAAGCTTTCTTT.

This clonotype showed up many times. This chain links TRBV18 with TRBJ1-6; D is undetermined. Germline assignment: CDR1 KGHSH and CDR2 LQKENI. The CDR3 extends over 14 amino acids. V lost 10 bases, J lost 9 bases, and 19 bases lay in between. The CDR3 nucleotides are TGTGCCATCCAAAGGGCGATGGGAATTTCACCCCTCCACTTT. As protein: CAIQRAMGISPLHF.

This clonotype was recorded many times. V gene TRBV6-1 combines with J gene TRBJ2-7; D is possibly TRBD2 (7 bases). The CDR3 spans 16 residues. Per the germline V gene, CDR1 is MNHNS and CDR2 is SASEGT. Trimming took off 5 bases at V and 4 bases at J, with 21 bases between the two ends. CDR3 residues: CASSRALGGTSYEQYF. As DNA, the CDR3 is TGTGCCAGCAGTCGAGCCTTGGGGGGGACATCTTACGAGCAGTACTTC.

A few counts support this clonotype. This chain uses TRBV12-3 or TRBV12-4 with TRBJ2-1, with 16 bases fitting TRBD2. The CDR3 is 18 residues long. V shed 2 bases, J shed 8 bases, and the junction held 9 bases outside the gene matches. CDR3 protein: CASSLSGLAGGPLDEQFF. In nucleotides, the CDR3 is TGTGCCAGCAGTTTATCGGGACTAGCGGGAGGGCCTCTCGATGAGCAGTTCTTC.

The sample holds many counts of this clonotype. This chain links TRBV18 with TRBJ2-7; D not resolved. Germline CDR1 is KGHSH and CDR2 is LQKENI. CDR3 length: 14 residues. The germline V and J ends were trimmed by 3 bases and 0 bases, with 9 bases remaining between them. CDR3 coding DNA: TGTGCCAGCTCACCGGAGCGTAGCTCCTACGAGCAGTACTTC. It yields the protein CASSPERSSYEQYF.

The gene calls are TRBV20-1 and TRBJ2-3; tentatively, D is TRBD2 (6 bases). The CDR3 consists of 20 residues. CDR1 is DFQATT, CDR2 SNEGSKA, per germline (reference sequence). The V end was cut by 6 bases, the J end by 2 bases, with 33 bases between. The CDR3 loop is CSARIWTLLGVAVDTDTQYF. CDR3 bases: TGCAGTGCCCGAATTTGGACCCTCCTAGGAGTAGCGGTGGACACAGATACGCAGTATTTT.